This TCR beta chain was obtained from a study of blood T cell repertoires in COVID-19. Across the study: The study drew acute and convalescent COVID-19 samples from the United States, Italy and Spain.

Authors' analysis steps: Estimates of nucleated cell counts were drawn from the amplification of reference gene primers. Sequencing was performed with immunoSEQ multiplex PCR; in TCRdb, only in-frame clones are kept and a portion is missing. Clone size and the V and J calls come from that table; the DNA yielded D and trimming. The sample lists some 150,000 clones, 80% occurring once. This CDR3 is 13 amino acids long. CDR1 SGHRS and CDR2 YFSETQ come from the germline V gene. The V end was cut by 0 bases, the J end by 8 bases, with 11 bases between. This TCR came from a man in his 60s with acute or convalescent COVID-19. Input material: peripheral blood. The V and J genes are TRBV5-1 and TRBJ1-1; unclear D gene. The CDR3 region is CASSLGGPQEAFF. CDR3 DNA sequence: TGCGCCAGCAGCTTGGGAGGGCCGCAGGAAGCTTTCTTT.